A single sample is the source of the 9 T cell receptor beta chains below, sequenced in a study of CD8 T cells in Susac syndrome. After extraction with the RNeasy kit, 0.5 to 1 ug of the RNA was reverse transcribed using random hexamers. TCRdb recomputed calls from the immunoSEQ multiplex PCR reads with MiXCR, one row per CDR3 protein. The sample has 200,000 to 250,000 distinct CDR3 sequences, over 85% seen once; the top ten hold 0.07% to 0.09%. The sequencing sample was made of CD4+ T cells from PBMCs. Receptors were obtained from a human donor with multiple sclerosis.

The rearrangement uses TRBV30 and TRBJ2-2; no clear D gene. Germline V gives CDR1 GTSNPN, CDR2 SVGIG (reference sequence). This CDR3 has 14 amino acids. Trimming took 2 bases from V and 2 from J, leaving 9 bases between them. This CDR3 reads CAWSLRLNTGELFF. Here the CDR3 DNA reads TGTGCCTGGAGTTTGAGACTCAACACCGGGGAGCTGTTTTTT.

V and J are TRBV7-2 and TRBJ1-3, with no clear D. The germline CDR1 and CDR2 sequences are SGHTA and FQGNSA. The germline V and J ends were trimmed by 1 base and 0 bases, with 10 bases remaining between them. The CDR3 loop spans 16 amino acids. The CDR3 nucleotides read TGTGCCAGCAGCTTAGTTCGGGCCGACTCTGGAAACACCATATATTTT. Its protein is CASSLVRADSGNTIYF. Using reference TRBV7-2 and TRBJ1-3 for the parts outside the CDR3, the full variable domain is GAGVSQSPSNKVTEKGKDVELRCDPISGHTALYWYRQSLGQGLEFLIYFQGNSAPDKSGLPSDRFSAERTGGSVSTLTIQRTQQEDSAVYLCASSLVRADSGNTIYFGEGSWLTVV.

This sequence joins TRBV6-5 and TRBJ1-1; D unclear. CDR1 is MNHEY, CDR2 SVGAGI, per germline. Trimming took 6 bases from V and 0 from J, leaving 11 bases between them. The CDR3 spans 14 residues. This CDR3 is CASSLGMMNTEAFF. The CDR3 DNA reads TGTGCCAGCAGCCTCGGGATGATGAACACTGAAGCTTTCTTT.

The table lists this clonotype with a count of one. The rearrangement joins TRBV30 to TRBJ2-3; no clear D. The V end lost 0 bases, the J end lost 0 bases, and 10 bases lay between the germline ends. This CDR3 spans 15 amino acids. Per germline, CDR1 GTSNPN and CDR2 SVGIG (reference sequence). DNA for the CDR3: TGTGCCTGGAGTGTAAAGGGAACTAGCACAGATACGCAGTATTTT. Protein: CAWSVKGTSTDTQYF.

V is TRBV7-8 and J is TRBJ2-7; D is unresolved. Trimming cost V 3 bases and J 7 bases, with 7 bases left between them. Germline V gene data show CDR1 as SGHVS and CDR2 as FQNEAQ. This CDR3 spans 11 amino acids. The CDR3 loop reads CASSLAGEQYV. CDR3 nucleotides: TGTGCCAGCAGCTTGGCTGGGGAGCAGTACGTC.

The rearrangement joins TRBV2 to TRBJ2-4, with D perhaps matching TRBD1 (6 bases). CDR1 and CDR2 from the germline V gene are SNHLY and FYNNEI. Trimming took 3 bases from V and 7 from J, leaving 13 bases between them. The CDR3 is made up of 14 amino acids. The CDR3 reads CASSEDTGWNIQYF. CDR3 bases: TGTGCCAGCAGTGAGGATACAGGGTGGAACATTCAGTACTTC.

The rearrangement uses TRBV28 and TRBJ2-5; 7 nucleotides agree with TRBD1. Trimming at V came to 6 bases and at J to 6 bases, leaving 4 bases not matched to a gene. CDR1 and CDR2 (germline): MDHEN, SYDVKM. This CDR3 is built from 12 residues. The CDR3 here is CASRETGKTQYF. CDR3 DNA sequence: TGTGCCAGCAGAGAGACAGGGAAGACCCAGTACTTC.

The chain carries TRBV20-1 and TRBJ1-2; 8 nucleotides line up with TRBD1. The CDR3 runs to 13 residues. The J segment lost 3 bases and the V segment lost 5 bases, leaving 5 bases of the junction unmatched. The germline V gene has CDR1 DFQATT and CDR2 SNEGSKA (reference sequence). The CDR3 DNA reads TGCAGTGCTTCGGACAGGGCGGACTATGGCTACACCTTC. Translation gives CSASDRADYGYTF.

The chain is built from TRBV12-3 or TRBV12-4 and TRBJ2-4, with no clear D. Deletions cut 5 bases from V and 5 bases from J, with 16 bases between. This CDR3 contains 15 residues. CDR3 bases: TGTGCCAGCAGTCCCCCCGGCAGGAGCCAAAACATTCAGTACTTC. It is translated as CASSPPGRSQNIQYF.